This TCR beta chain is from a study of T cells after yellow fever vaccination. General study points: Abundant bulk-population clonotypes could contaminate the FACS-sorted repertoires.

A universal primer site and UMIs were added as TCR cDNA was made by 5'RACE template switching. TCRdb re-called the 5' RACE reads with MiXCR, one entry per CDR3 protein. The data show roughly 330,000 distinct CDR3 sequences, approximately 3.9% seen once. The J segment lost 2 bases and the V segment lost 6 bases, leaving 4 bases of the junction unmatched. Germline V CDR1 and CDR2: LGHNA, YSLEER. CDR3 size: 15 residues. Comments on this clonotype: Its antigen is still unknown.

The chain combines TRBV4-3 with TRBJ2-1; TRBD2 aligns across 10 bases. This specimen was PBMCs, taken 5 days after the yellow fever booster vaccination. The clonotype originates from a young man who received the YFV17D yellow fever vaccine. The CDR3 nucleotides read TGCGCCAGCAGACCCGGGACTAGCGCCTACAATGAGCAGTTCTTC. It is translated as CASRPGTSAYNEQFF.